The 9 T cell receptor beta chains in this list originate from one sample, sequenced in a study of vaccination and CD4 T cells after COVID-19 (dated by TCRdb to about 2022). Libraries were built with PCR. Sequencing instrument: Illumina iSeq 100. TCRdb reworked the public reads: Q25 trimming with fastp, MiXCR clone assembly, productive beta chains retained. Rows with a matching CDR3 protein are joined into one entry that keeps the most common DNA and genes. The sample yields some 20,000 distinct CDR3 sequences; roughly three fifths were counted once. 1.1% of the sample lies in the top ten. The sequencing here drew on CD4+ T cells from blood, taken before SARS-CoV-2 vaccination. These receptors came from a human donor who had recovered from COVID-19.

V and J are TRBV30 and TRBJ1-2, with D possibly matching TRBD1 (6 bases). Germline values: CDR1 GTSNPN, CDR2 SVGIG (reference sequence). CDR3 length: 13 residues. V was shortened by 0 bases and J by 4 bases, with 9 bases between the two germline ends. CDR3 nucleotides: TGTGCCTGGAGTGTAGGGGGGTCCTATGGCTACACCTTC. It codes for CAWSVGGSYGYTF.

This chain joins TRBV28 and TRBJ2-5; D not resolved. Germline CDR1 reads MDHEN; CDR2 reads SYDVKM. CDR3 length: 14 residues. Trimming shortened V by 3 bases and J by 0 bases, and 8 bases separated the two germline ends. CDR3 residues: CASSFRPYQETQYF. The CDR3, as DNA: TGTGCCAGCAGTTTCCGGCCGTACCAAGAGACCCAGTACTTC.

The chain has TRBV20-1 and TRBJ2-3, with D perhaps matching TRBD1 or TRBD2 (6 bases each). This CDR3 is 14 amino acids long. Germline V gene data show CDR1 as DFQATT and CDR2 as SNEGSKA (reference sequence). The V and J ends lost 5 bases and 4 bases respectively, with 16 bases between them. CDR3 loop: CSARGSSGADTQYF. CDR3 bases: TGCAGTGCTCGGGGGTCCTCAGGGGCAGATACGCAGTATTTT.

As to this clonotype: The junction does not match germline at one end; this may be a read error. This chain connects TRBV7-8 to TRBJ1-2, with D unresolved. Germline V gene data show CDR1 as SGHVS and CDR2 as FQNEAQ. This CDR3 has 14 residues. DNA of the CDR3: TGTGTCAGCAGCTTATCCTTGGAGGCATATGGCTACACCTTC. Translation: CVSSLSLEAYGYTF.

The chain combines TRBV2 with TRBJ1-2; unclear D gene. V was clipped by 5 bases and J by 5 bases, with 12 bases between them. The CDR3 length is 13 residues. Germline V lookup: CDR1 SNHLY, CDR2 FYNNEI. The CDR3 region is CASSKPEQYGYTF. CDR3 coding DNA: TGTGCCAGCAGTAAACCAGAACAGTATGGCTACACCTTC. Using reference TRBV2 and TRBJ1-2 for the parts outside the CDR3, the full variable domain is EPEVTQTPSHQVTQMGQEVILRCVPISNHLYFYWYRQILGQKVEFLVSFYNNEISEKSEIFDDQFSVERPDGSNFTLKIRSTKLEDSAMYFCASSKPEQYGYTFGSGTRLTVV.

The V call is TRBV6-2 or TRBV6-3, the J call TRBJ1-5; D gene unclear. From germline, CDR1 is MNHEY and CDR2 SVGEGT. The V end was cut by 2 bases, the J end by 0 bases, with 14 bases between. This CDR3 comprises 17 residues. Here the CDR3 reads CASSYADILYSNQPQHF. CDR3 DNA sequence: TGTGCCAGCAGTTACGCCGACATACTTTATAGCAATCAGCCCCAGCATTTT.

The chain employs TRBV7-6 and TRBJ2-5; TRBD2 matches at 7 bases. CDR3 length: 13 amino acids. Germline CDR1 and CDR2: SGHVS and FNYEAQ. The V and J ends lost 3 bases and 3 bases, in that order; junction bases with no gene match: 1. The CDR3 bases are TGTGCCAGCAGCTTGGGGGGGAAAGAGACCCAGTACTTC. It is translated as CASSLGGKETQYF. The variable domain in full, completed from reference TRBV7-6 and TRBJ2-5, reads GAGVSQSPRYKVTKRGQDVALRCDPISGHVSLYWYRQALGQGPEFLTYFNYEAQQDKSGLPNDRFSAERPEGSISTLTIQRTEQRDSAMYRCASSLGGKETQYFGPGTRLLVL.

The table lists this clonotype with a few counts. The gene calls are TRBV20-1 and TRBJ1-2, with 7 nucleotides matching TRBD1. The germline gives CDR1 DFQATT, CDR2 SNEGSKA (reference sequence). This CDR3 has 15 residues. V was clipped by 4 bases and J by 0 bases; unmatched bases: 8. The DNA of the CDR3 is TGCAGTGCTACCAGACAGGGAGCGGCTAACTATGGCTACACCTTC. It specifies CSATRQGAANYGYTF.

The sample holds a few counts of this clonotype. The chain is built from TRBV20-1 and TRBJ1-5; D is undetermined. The CDR3 is 14 amino acids. Germline CDR1 is DFQATT and CDR2 is SNEGSKA (reference sequence). Trimming took off 3 bases at V and 2 bases at J, with 11 bases between the two ends. The CDR3 sequence: CSARLGWGNQPQHF. DNA for the CDR3: TGCAGTGCTAGGTTGGGATGGGGCAATCAGCCCCAGCATTTT.